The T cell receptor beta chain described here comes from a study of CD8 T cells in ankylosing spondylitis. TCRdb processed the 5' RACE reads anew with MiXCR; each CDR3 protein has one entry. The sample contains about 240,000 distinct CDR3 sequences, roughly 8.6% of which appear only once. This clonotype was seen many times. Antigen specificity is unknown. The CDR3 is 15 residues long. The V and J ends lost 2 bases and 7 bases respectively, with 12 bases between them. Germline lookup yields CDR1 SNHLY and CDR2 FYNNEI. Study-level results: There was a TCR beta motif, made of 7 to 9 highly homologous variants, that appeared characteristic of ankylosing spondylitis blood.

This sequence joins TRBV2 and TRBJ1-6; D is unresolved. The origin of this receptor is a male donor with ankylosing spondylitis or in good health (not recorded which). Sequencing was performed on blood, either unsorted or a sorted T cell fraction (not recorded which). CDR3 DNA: TGTGCCAGCAGTGAAAGGACTGCAACCAATTCACCCCTCCACTTT. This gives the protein CASSERTATNSPLHF.